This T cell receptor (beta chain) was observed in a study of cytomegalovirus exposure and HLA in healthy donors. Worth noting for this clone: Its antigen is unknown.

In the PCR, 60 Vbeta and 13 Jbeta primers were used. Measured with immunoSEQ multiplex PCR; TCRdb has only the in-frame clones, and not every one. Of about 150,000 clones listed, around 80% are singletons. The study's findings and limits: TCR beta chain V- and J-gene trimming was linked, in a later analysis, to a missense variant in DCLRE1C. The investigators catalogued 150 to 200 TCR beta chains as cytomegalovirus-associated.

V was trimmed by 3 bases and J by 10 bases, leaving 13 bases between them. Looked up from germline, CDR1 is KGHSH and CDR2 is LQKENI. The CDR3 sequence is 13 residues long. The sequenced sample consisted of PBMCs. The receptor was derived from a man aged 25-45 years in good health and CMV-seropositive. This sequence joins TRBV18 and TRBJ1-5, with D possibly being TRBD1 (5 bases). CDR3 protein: CASSPDRAVPQHF. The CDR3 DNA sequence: TGTGCCAGCTCACCTGACAGAGCCGTACCCCAGCATTTT.